This paragraph reports one T cell receptor (beta chain). Germline V gene lookup returns CDR1 SGHNT and CDR2 YYREEE (reference sequence). The length of the CDR3 is 13 residues. V lost 4 bases, J lost 6 bases, and 12 bases lay in between. This record belongs to a study of blood T cell repertoires in COVID-19. Overall study context: There were acute and convalescent COVID-19 samples, and they came from the United States, Italy and Spain. Nucleic acid was either cDNA or gDNA, and it came from T cells, B-cell-depleted T cells, or PBMCs.

Per the original methods: Nucleated cell counts were estimated from reference gene primer amplification. Assay: immunoSEQ multiplex PCR; the TCRdb copy retains only in-frame clones and omits some. That table supplies the V and J calls and clone size; D and trimming were determined from the DNA. The sample carries some 190,000 clones, 70% to 90% recorded once. The receptor's source is a human donor with active or convalescent COVID-19. The donor label of this sample is uncertain. The sample consisted of peripheral blood. The rearrangement joins TRBV5-4 to TRBJ2-3, with D tentatively TRBD1 (5 bases). DNA for the CDR3: TGTGCCAGCAGCAGCAGGGTGGTGGATACGCAGTATTTT. Encoded protein: CASSSRVVDTQYF. Drawing the rest from reference TRBV5-4 and TRBJ2-3, the complete variable domain is ETGVTQSPTHLIKTRGQQVTLRCSSQSGHNTVSWYQQALGQGPQFIFQYYREEENGRGNFPPRFSGLQFPNYSSELNVNALELDDSALYLCASSSRVVDTQYFGPGTRLTVL.